Shown below are 11 T cell receptor beta chains from a single sample sequenced in a study of control samples from healthy donors and cancer patients. This table comes from immunoSEQ multiplex PCR, and its TCRdb copy is limited to in-frame clones, with some not included. Among under 60,000 clones listed, less than 95% were seen once. Sequenced: blood. Receptors were obtained from a man aged 25-45 years in good health.

This clone came up once. This rearrangement joins TRBV18 to TRBJ1-2; D call uncertain. The CDR3 covers 14 residues. CDR1 KGHSH and CDR2 LQKENI come from the germline V gene. Trimming took off 1 base at V and 1 base at J, with 7 bases between the two ends. CDR3 coding DNA: TGTGCCAGCTCACCACAGGGTAGTAACTATGGCTACACCTTC. It yields the protein CASSPQGSNYGYTF. The entire variable domain, with the rest obtained from reference TRBV18 and TRBJ1-2, is as follows: NAGVMQNPRHLVRRRGQEARLRCSPMKGHSHVYWYRQLPEEGLKFMVYLQKENIIDESGMPKERFSAEFPKEGPSILRIQQVVRGDSAAYFCASSPQGSNYGYTFGSGTRLTVV.

The V gene is TRBV7-9, the J gene TRBJ2-1, with D tentatively TRBD1 (5 bases). Germline V CDR1 and CDR2: SEHNR, FQNEAQ (reference sequence). This CDR3 spans 18 amino acids. Trimming removed 3 bases from V and 0 bases from J, with 18 bases in between. For the CDR3, the DNA is TGTGCCAGCAGCTTCGCAGGGTCTTCTTTTAGCTCCTACAATGAGCAGTTCTTC. Translating it yields CASSFAGSSFSSYNEQFF.

The chain couples TRBV3-1 (or the pseudogene TRBV3-2) to TRBJ1-2; 7 bases align to TRBD1. The CDR3 sequence is 15 residues long. V shed 1 base and J 8 bases; nucleotides not matched to a gene: 10. CDR1 is LGHDT and CDR2 is YNNKEL in the germline V gene (reference sequence). The CDR3 DNA reads TGTGCCAGCAGCCAAGGGGGACAGCGGGGCTTCGGCTACACCTTC. Translation: CASSQGGQRGFGYTF.

This clone has just one count. The rearrangement links TRBV3-1 (or the pseudogene TRBV3-2) to TRBJ1-2; D remains unclear. In germline, CDR1 is LGHDT, CDR2 YNNKEL (reference sequence). V was clipped by 2 bases and J by 2 bases, with 9 bases between them. The CDR3 loop spans 14 amino acids. DNA of the CDR3: TGTGCCAGCAGCCAATTGGGTCCAAACTATGGCTACACCTTC. Translation: CASSQLGPNYGYTF.

The chain is built from TRBV28 and TRBJ2-1; D unresolved. From germline, CDR1 is MDHEN and CDR2 SYDVKM. The V end lost 2 bases, the J end lost 2 bases, and 10 bases lay between the germline ends. The CDR3 extends over 15 amino acids. CDR3 nucleotide sequence: TGTGCCAGCAGTTTAACCGGGCCCACCTACAATGAGCAGTTCTTC. Amino acid sequence: CASSLTGPTYNEQFF.

The genes are TRBV15 and TRBJ2-1; D not certain. V shed 1 base and J shed 4 bases, with 8 bases lying between them. The germline V gene encodes CDR1 LNHNV and CDR2 YYDKDF (reference sequence). The CDR3 is made up of 14 amino acids. The CDR3 region has the DNA TGTGCCACCAGCAGAGGGCAGAATTACAATGAGCAGTTCTTC. Its translation is CATSRGQNYNEQFF.

The chain uses TRBV4-1 and TRBJ2-5; D remains ambiguous. Trimming removed 0 bases from V and 7 bases from J, with 15 bases in between. CDR1 is MGHRA and CDR2 is YSYEKL in the germline V gene. The length of the CDR3 is 15 residues. DNA for the CDR3: TGCGCCAGCAGCCAAGAATATTCCGGAGTGGGGACCCAGTACTTC. Protein sequence: CASSQEYSGVGTQYF.

The chain links TRBV3-1 (or the pseudogene TRBV3-2) to TRBJ2-7; D remains ambiguous. Germline V lookup: CDR1 LGHDT, CDR2 YNNKEL (reference sequence). Trimming left V 2 bases short and J 1 base short, with 6 bases between. The CDR3 extends over 13 amino acids. The CDR3 protein is CASSQMISYEQYF. The DNA of the CDR3 is TGTGCCAGCAGCCAAATGATTTCCTACGAGCAGTACTTC.

In regard to this clone: Other DNA sequences in this specimen translate into the identical CDR3. V gene TRBV18 combines with J gene TRBJ2-1; D unresolved. Germline assignment: CDR1 KGHSH and CDR2 LQKENI. V was pared by 2 bases and J by 2 bases, with 7 bases between. This CDR3 has 14 amino acids. The CDR3 nucleotides are TGTGCCAGCTCACCAAGAGACACCTACAATGAGCAGTTCTTC. Its protein is CASSPRDTYNEQFF.

The gene calls are TRBV6-2 or TRBV6-3 and TRBJ1-5; D is possibly TRBD1 (5 bases). The length of the CDR3 is 15 residues. Trimming cost V 2 bases and J 2 bases, with 10 bases left between them. Germline values: CDR1 MNHEY, CDR2 SVGEGT. The CDR3 loop reads CASSYVRDGNQPQHF. As DNA, the CDR3 is TGTGCCAGCAGTTACGTTCGGGACGGCAATCAGCCCCAGCATTTT.

The V gene is TRBV5-6, the J gene TRBJ2-7; TRBD2 might be the D (7 bases). The V end lost 4 bases, the J end lost 2 bases, and 22 bases lay between the germline ends. This CDR3 is 17 amino acids long. Germline CDR1 reads SGHDT; CDR2 reads YYEEEE. Here the CDR3 DNA reads TGTGCCAGCAGCGGGTCTAGGGGGGGACTTCTCGCCTACGAGCAGTACTTC. Amino acid sequence: CASSGSRGGLLAYEQYF.